The 23 T cell receptor beta chains in this list originate from one sample, sequenced in a study of T-cell reconstitution after alpha-beta-depleted transplantation in children. Preparation of the TCRbeta library involved a method that used unique molecular identifiers. In TCRdb, the PCR reads were re-called with MiXCR into one record per CDR3 protein. This table has a few hundred thousand distinct CDR3 sequences, 27% appearing once. This material consisted of PBMCs, taken before TCRalphabeta/CD19-depleted stem cell transplant. These receptor sequences come from a boy in the first two years of life with Wiskott-Aldrich syndrome, due to receive a stem cell transplant.

The V gene is TRBV20-1, the J gene TRBJ2-7; tentatively, D is TRBD2 (6 bases). Trimming took 0 bases from V and 6 from J, leaving 15 bases between them. CDR3 length: 14 residues. CDR1 DFQATT and CDR2 SNEGSKA come from the germline V gene (reference sequence). CDR3 sequence (DNA): TGCAGTGCTAGAGATCCGGGAGATCTTCGCGAGCAGTACTTC. The encoded protein is CSARDPGDLREQYF.

In this sample, this clonotype turned up a few times. J is TRBJ2-2 and V is TRBV5-4; 9 positions match TRBD2. CDR3 length: 16 amino acids. V trimming: 0 bases; J trimming: 5 bases; junction bases outside the gene matches: 5. CDR1 SGHNT and CDR2 YYREEE come from the germline V gene (reference sequence). The DNA for the CDR3 is TGTGCCAGCAGCTTGGGCGGAGCGGGAGGTACCGGGGAGCTGTTTTTT. Residues: CASSLGGAGGTGELFF.

This clonotype was counted a few times. The V call is TRBV25-1, the J call TRBJ1-1; 10 bases agree with TRBD1. Trimming cost V 6 bases and J 7 bases; bases outside gene matches: 5. The CDR3 totals 13 residues. The germline CDR1 and CDR2 sequences are MGHDK and SYGVNS. CDR3 DNA: TGTGCCAGCAGCCGGACAGGGGGGATTGAAGCTTTCTTT. It is translated as CASSRTGGIEAFF.

The chain employs TRBV7-9 and TRBJ2-1; D is ambiguous. The germline gives CDR1 SEHNR, CDR2 FQNEAQ (reference sequence). The CDR3 runs 12 residues. The ends were cut back, 6 bases at V and 4 bases at J, with 7 bases in the middle. The CDR3 protein is CASRNFYNEQFF. CDR3 nucleotide sequence: TGTGCCAGCAGAAACTTTTACAATGAGCAGTTCTTC.

V and J are TRBV12-3 or TRBV12-4 and TRBJ2-3, with D unclear. CDR3 length: 11 amino acids. V gave up 3 bases and J gave up 6 bases, with 4 bases separating them. CDR3 coding DNA: TGTGCCAGCAGTTTTATGGATACGCAGTATTTT. Translating gives CASSFMDTQYF.

This clonotype was seen a handful of times. The genes are TRBV7-2 and TRBJ2-1; D may be TRBD2 (5 bases). Trimming left V 1 base short and J 8 bases short, with 15 bases between. Looked up from germline, CDR1 is SGHTA and CDR2 is FQGNSA. This CDR3 contains 15 residues. The CDR3 nucleotides are TGTGCCAGCAGCTTAGATTCCAGCGGCCGCGATGAGCAGTTCTTC. Translation: CASSLDSSGRDEQFF.

This chain uses TRBV29-1 with TRBJ2-5; D might be TRBD1 (6 bases). V lost 7 bases to trimming and J lost 2 bases, with 14 bases between them. CDR1 and CDR2 (germline): SQVTM, ANQGSEA. The CDR3 has 13 amino acids. The CDR3 sequence: CSGQRGFQETQYF. The DNA for the CDR3 is TGCAGCGGCCAAAGGGGGTTTCAAGAGACCCAGTACTTC.

This clonotype has a count of ten or more. The rearrangement joins TRBV5-6 to TRBJ1-2, with no clear D. V lost 2 bases, J lost 2 bases, and 10 bases lay in between. Germline V gene lookup returns CDR1 SGHDT and CDR2 YYEEEE. CDR3 length equals 14 residues. CDR3 sequence reads: CASSFLWLNYGYTF. CDR3 bases: TGTGCCAGCAGCTTCCTCTGGCTCAACTATGGCTACACCTTC.

Ten or more counts support this clonotype. CDR3 in DNA: TGCAGTGCTACCTGGGGGACGAACACCGGGGAGCTGTTTTTT. The encoded protein is CSATWGTNTGELFF. The genes are TRBV20-1 and TRBJ2-2, with D perhaps matching TRBD1 or TRBD2 (5 bases each). This CDR3 has 14 amino acids. Looked up from germline, CDR1 is DFQATT and CDR2 is SNEGSKA (reference sequence). Trimming cost V 4 bases and J 0 bases, with 9 bases left between them.

This clonotype was observed a handful of times. The V gene is TRBV7-2, the J gene TRBJ2-1; 8 bases match TRBD1. This CDR3 comprises 15 residues. V gave up 5 bases and J gave up 8 bases; unmatched junction bases: 11. Germline V CDR1 and CDR2: SGHTA, FQGNSA. The chain's CDR3 is CASSLRDRSSHEQFF. CDR3 nucleotide sequence: TGTGCCAGCAGCCTCCGGGACAGGTCTTCTCATGAGCAGTTCTTC.

The rearrangement uses TRBV12-3 or TRBV12-4 and TRBJ1-5, with TRBD1 matching over 7 bases. The CDR3 has 15 amino acids. The ends lost 5 bases at V and 3 bases at J; junction bases unmatched: 7. The chain's CDR3 is CASSPTGRDNQPQHF. In DNA form, the CDR3 reads TGTGCCAGCAGTCCGACAGGGCGGGACAATCAGCCCCAGCATTTT.

This clonotype showed up just a few times. The chain employs TRBV20-1 and TRBJ1-1, with a possible D match to TRBD1 (6 bases). V lost 4 bases, J lost 4 bases, and 10 bases lay in between. Germline-derived CDR1 and CDR2 are DFQATT and SNEGSKA (reference sequence). The CDR3 length is 12 residues. The CDR3 region is CSANRVGTEAFF. CDR3 bases: TGCAGTGCTAACAGGGTTGGCACTGAAGCTTTCTTT.

The V call is TRBV2, the J call TRBJ2-6; D is ambiguous. Germline assignment: CDR1 SNHLY and CDR2 FYNNEI. V lost 4 bases to trimming and J lost 0 bases, with 4 bases between them. The CDR3 has 14 residues. The CDR3 loop is CASSGVSGANVLTF. The CDR3 DNA reads as TGTGCCAGCAGTGGGGTCTCTGGGGCCAACGTCCTGACTTTC. The variable domain in full, with the rest retrieved from reference TRBV2 and TRBJ2-6, is EPEVTQTPSHQVTQMGQEVILRCVPISNHLYFYWYRQILGQKVEFLVSFYNNEISEKSEIFDDQFSVERPDGSNFTLKIRSTKLEDSAMYFCASSGVSGANVLTFGAGSRLTVL.

This chain links TRBV30 with TRBJ2-1, with TRBD2 matching over 8 bases. The CDR3 has 14 amino acids. After removal of 8 bases from V and 3 bases from J, the junction contained 9 bases not matched to a gene. CDR1 and CDR2 (germline): GTSNPN, SVGIG (reference sequence). Written as DNA, the CDR3 is TGTGCCGCCCCAACCGGGACTAGCTACAATGAGCAGTTCTTC. It translates to CAAPTGTSYNEQFF.

This chain links TRBV28 with TRBJ2-7; 9 bases are a match to TRBD1. CDR1 and CDR2 (germline): MDHEN, SYDVKM. The CDR3 contains 16 residues. V gave up 8 bases and J gave up 2 bases; unmatched junction bases: 13. CDR3 nucleotide sequence: TGTGCCAGCGGGGACTCCCGGACAGGGGCGCCCTACGAGCAGTACTTC. Protein sequence: CASGDSRTGAPYEQYF. Full variable domain (outside the CDR3, taken from reference TRBV28 and TRBJ2-7): DVKVTQSSRYLVKRTGEKVFLECVQDMDHENMFWYRQDPGLGLRLIYFSYDVKMKEKGDIPEGYSVSREKKERFSLILESASTNQTSMYLCASGDSRTGAPYEQYFGPGTRLTVT.

This clonotype has only a few counts. The chain links TRBV11-1 to TRBJ2-1; possible D gene TRBD2, 6 bases. Trimming stripped 4 bases from V and 6 bases from J, with 10 bases between. CDR3 length: 13 residues. From germline, CDR1 is SGHAT and CDR2 FQDESV (reference sequence). The CDR3 nucleotides read TGTGCCAGCAGCTCGACTAGGAGCAATGAGCAGTTCTTC. Translation gives CASSSTRSNEQFF. The full variable domain, its missing parts supplied by reference TRBV11-1 and TRBJ2-1, is EAEVAQSPRYKITEKSQAVAFWCDPISGHATLYWYRQILGQGPELLVQFQDESVVDDSQLPKDRFSAERLKGVDSTLKIQPAELGDSAMYLCASSSTRSNEQFFGPGTRLTVL.

This clonotype has just one count. The chain employs TRBV11-3 and TRBJ2-2, with D uncertain. The germline V and J ends were trimmed by 0 bases and 7 bases, with 6 bases remaining between them. The CDR3 is 13 amino acids. Germline V lookup: CDR1 SGHNT, CDR2 YENEEA. The CDR3 nucleotides are TGTGCCAGCAGCTTAGAGAGTGGCGGGGAGCTGTTTTTT. Its protein product is CASSLESGGELFF.

This clonotype was seen a handful of times. The V and J genes are TRBV20-1 and TRBJ1-1; 7 positions agree with TRBD1. This CDR3 spans 13 amino acids. Germline V gives CDR1 DFQATT, CDR2 SNEGSKA (reference sequence). Trimming at V came to 5 bases and at J to 5 bases, leaving 8 bases not matched to a gene. Here the CDR3 reads CSADRAPGTEAFF. CDR3 nucleotides: TGCAGTGCTGACAGGGCGCCGGGGACTGAAGCTTTCTTT.

The genes are TRBV5-6 and TRBJ2-3; 11 bases align to TRBD2. Germline V gives CDR1 SGHDT, CDR2 YYEEEE. The CDR3 extends over 16 amino acids. V shed 0 bases, J shed 4 bases, and the junction held 4 bases outside the gene matches. This chain's CDR3 is CASSLVTSGSSDTQYF. In DNA form, the CDR3 reads TGTGCCAGCAGCTTGGTTACTAGCGGGAGTTCAGATACGCAGTATTTT.

The rearrangement uses TRBV9 and TRBJ2-2; 8 bases map to TRBD1. The germline V gene has CDR1 SGDLS and CDR2 YYNGEE. V was pared by 5 bases and J by 6 bases, with 6 bases of the junction left unmatched. This CDR3 has 14 amino acids. The CDR3 nucleotides read TGTGCCAGCAGGAAAACAGGGGGACCCGGGGAGCTGTTTTTT. Translating it yields CASRKTGGPGELFF. Full variable domain (remainder filled in from reference TRBV9 and TRBJ2-2): DSGVTQTPKHLITATGQRVTLRCSPRSGDLSVYWYQQSLDQGLQFLIQYYNGEERAKGNILERFSAQQFPDLHSELNLSSLELGDSALYFCASRKTGGPGELFFGEGSRLTVL.

The table lists this clonotype with a few counts. The rearrangement links TRBV5-1 to TRBJ2-5; D perhaps matches TRBD2 (6 bases). The germline gives CDR1 SGHRS, CDR2 YFSETQ. The CDR3 covers 13 residues. Trimming removed 3 bases at V and 4 bases at J, with 10 bases between. CDR3 DNA sequence: TGCGCCAGCAGCTCGGGACTGCGAGAGACCCAGTACTTC. It is translated as CASSSGLRETQYF. Complete variable domain (other parts from reference TRBV5-1 and TRBJ2-5): KAGVTQTPRYLIKTRGQQVTLSCSPISGHRSVSWYQQTPGQGLQFLFEYFSETQRNKGNFPGRFSGRQFSNSRSEMNVSTLELGDSALYLCASSSGLRETQYFGPGTRLLVL.

This clonotype was observed a handful of times. At one end, the junction sequence differs from germline, possibly due to a read error. V gene TRBV5-1 combines with J gene TRBJ2-1, with D hard to call. Per germline, CDR1 SGHRS and CDR2 YFSETQ. The CDR3 is made up of 14 amino acids. The DNA of the CDR3 is TGTGCCAGCAGCTTAGAGGTTTCCTACAATGAGCAGTTCTTC. This sequence encodes CASSLEVSYNEQFF.

The chain recombines TRBV4-1 with TRBJ2-6, with 10 bases lining up with TRBD1. CDR3 size: 16 residues. The ends lost 4 bases at V and 4 bases at J; junction bases unmatched: 4. Germline V gives CDR1 MGHRA, CDR2 YSYEKL. DNA of the CDR3: TGCGCCAGCAGCCTCGACAGGGGGCGGGGGGCCAACGTCCTGACTTTC. Translated: CASSLDRGRGANVLTF.